This T cell receptor (beta chain) appears in the sequencing data of a study of cytomegalovirus exposure and HLA in healthy donors. Both 60 Vbeta primers and 13 Jbeta primers went into the PCR. The assay was immunoSEQ multiplex PCR, and TCRdb's table has in-frame clones only and misses some. This sample has some 200,000 clones, with approximately 80% found just once. V was pared by 6 bases and J by 1 base, with 13 bases between. Germline V gene data show CDR1 as MDHEN and CDR2 as SYDVKM. This CDR3 spans 15 amino acids. This chain connects TRBV28 to TRBJ2-1; D unresolved. The source is a man aged 40-50 years in good health and CMV-seronegative. Sequencing was done on a sample of PBMCs. Here the CDR3 DNA reads TGTGCCAGCAGACCGTTCCTGAGGTCCTACAATGAGCAGTTCTTC. This sequence encodes CASRPFLRSYNEQFF.